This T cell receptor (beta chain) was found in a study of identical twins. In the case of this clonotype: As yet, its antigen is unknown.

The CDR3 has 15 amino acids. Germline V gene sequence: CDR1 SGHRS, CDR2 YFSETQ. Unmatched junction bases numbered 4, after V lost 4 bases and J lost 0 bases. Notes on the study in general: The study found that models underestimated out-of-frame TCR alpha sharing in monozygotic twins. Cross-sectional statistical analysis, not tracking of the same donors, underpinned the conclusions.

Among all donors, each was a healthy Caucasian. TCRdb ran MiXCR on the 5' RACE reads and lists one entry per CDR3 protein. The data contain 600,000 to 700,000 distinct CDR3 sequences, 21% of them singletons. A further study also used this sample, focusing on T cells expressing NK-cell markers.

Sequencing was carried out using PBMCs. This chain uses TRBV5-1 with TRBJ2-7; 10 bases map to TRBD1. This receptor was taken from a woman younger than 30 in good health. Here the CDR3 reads CASSDGTGVSYEQYF. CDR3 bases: TGCGCCAGCAGCGATGGGACAGGGGTCTCCTACGAGCAGTACTTC.